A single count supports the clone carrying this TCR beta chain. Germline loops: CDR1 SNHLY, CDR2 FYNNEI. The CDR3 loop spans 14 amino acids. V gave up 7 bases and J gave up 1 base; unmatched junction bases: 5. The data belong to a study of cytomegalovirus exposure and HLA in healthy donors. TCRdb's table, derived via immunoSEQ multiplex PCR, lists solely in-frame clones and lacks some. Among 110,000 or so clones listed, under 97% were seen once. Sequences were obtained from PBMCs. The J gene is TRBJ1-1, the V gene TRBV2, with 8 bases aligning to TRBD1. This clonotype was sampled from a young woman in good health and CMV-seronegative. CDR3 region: CASKRQGPNTEAFF. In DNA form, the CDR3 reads TGTGCCAGCAAGAGACAGGGGCCGAACACTGAAGCTTTCTTT.